This entry lists 27 T cell receptor beta chains sequenced from one sample in a study of blood T cell repertoires in COVID-19 (dated by TCRdb to the early 2020s). Receptors were amplified or captured by the immunoSEQ multiplex PCR assay. TCRdb provides this immuneACCESS table in a form limited to in-frame rearrangements. Some clones are lacking; in checked studies, under half of them reflect an unresolved V gene, and why the rest are absent is not known. Recorded for this sample are about 270,000 clones; approximately 80% of them occurred a single time. Of the sample, around 3% falls within the top ten clones. Sequencing input: peripheral blood. The receptor set was obtained from an older woman with active or convalescent COVID-19.

This chain links TRBV5-1 with TRBJ2-1; 13 nucleotides line up with TRBD2. Germline values: CDR1 SGHRS, CDR2 YFSETQ. The CDR3 sequence is 16 residues long. With 5 bases clipped from V and 5 bases from J, the junction kept 7 bases outside the gene matches. Here the CDR3 reads CASSNGLAGVDNEQFF. CDR3 nucleotides: TGCGCCAGCAGTAATGGACTAGCGGGGGTAGACAATGAGCAGTTCTTC.

The chain has TRBV2 and TRBJ2-4; 7 bases fit TRBD2. V dropped 3 bases and J dropped 3; count of bases not matched to a gene: 5. The CDR3 is made up of 15 amino acids. Germline V gene data show CDR1 as SNHLY and CDR2 as FYNNEI. Here the CDR3 DNA reads TGTGCCAGCAGTGATCGGCTAGCGGTCAAAAACATTCAGTACTTC. Residues: CASSDRLAVKNIQYF.

The V gene is TRBV19, the J gene TRBJ2-6; the D gene is possibly TRBD1 (6 bases). V was clipped by 5 bases and J by 1 base, with 18 bases between them. The germline V gene has CDR1 LNHDA and CDR2 SQIVND (reference sequence). The CDR3 is 18 residues long. The CDR3 sequence is CASSWGRGPSSGANVLTF. The CDR3 region has the DNA TGTGCCAGTAGTTGGGGCAGGGGACCCTCATCTGGGGCCAACGTCCTGACTTTC.

The chain carries TRBV2 and TRBJ1-5, with D tentatively TRBD1 (6 bases). Germline CDR1 SNHLY, CDR2 FYNNEI. Trimming shortened V by 7 bases and J by 0 bases, and 10 bases separated the two germline ends. The CDR3 extends over 14 amino acids. The DNA of the CDR3 is TGTGCCAGCACAGGGGCCTTTAGCAATCAGCCCCAGCATTTT. This codes for CASTGAFSNQPQHF. Full variable domain (remainder filled in from reference TRBV2 and TRBJ1-5): EPEVTQTPSHQVTQMGQEVILRCVPISNHLYFYWYRQILGQKVEFLVSFYNNEISEKSEIFDDQFSVERPDGSNFTLKIRSTKLEDSAMYFCASTGAFSNQPQHFGDGTRLSIL.

This CDR3 reads CASSPWTGAPYASGELFF. The CDR3 nucleotides are TGTGCCAGCAGTCCTTGGACAGGGGCGCCTTACGCCTCCGGGGAGCTGTTTTTT. This chain joins TRBV7-3 and TRBJ2-2; TRBD1 matches at 9 bases. This CDR3 has 18 amino acids. V dropped 6 bases and J dropped 6; count of bases not matched to a gene: 17. Per germline, CDR1 SGHTA and CDR2 FQGTGA. Together with reference TRBV7-3 and TRBJ2-2, the CDR3 gives the full variable domain: GAGVSQTPSNKVTEKGKYVELRCDPISGHTALYWYRQSLGQGPEFLIYFQGTGAADDSGLPNDRFFAVRPEGSVSTLKIQRTERGDSAVYLCASSPWTGAPYASGELFFGEGSRLTVL.

The chain links TRBV18 to TRBJ2-5, with D possibly TRBD1 on 6 matching bases. CDR3 length: 15 amino acids. Looked up from germline, CDR1 is KGHSH and CDR2 is LQKENI. Between the trimmed V and J ends, which lost 6 bases and 2 bases, there was a span of 16 bases. In DNA, the CDR3 is TGTGCCAGCTCCCTGTGGGGGACACAACAAGAGACCCAGTACTTC. Translating gives CASSLWGTQQETQYF.

This rearrangement joins TRBV5-1 to TRBJ1-1; 11 bases line up with TRBD1. This CDR3 comprises 17 residues. Losses at the gene ends were 0 bases for V and 3 bases for J; bases not matched to a gene: 7. Per the germline V gene, CDR1 is SGHRS and CDR2 is YFSETQ. The CDR3 reads CASSLEWDRGGDTEAFF. DNA for the CDR3: TGCGCCAGCAGCTTGGAATGGGACAGGGGGGGCGACACTGAAGCTTTCTTT.

The chain is built from TRBV27 and TRBJ2-7; 7 bases agree with TRBD1. V shed 3 bases, J shed 2 bases, and the junction held 7 bases outside the gene matches. The CDR3 has 15 residues. Germline V gene data show CDR1 as MNHEY and CDR2 as SMNVEV (reference sequence). Here the CDR3 reads CASSFSGTVPYEQYF. CDR3 nucleotides: TGTGCCAGCAGTTTCTCCGGGACAGTCCCCTACGAGCAGTACTTC.

V and J are TRBV9 and TRBJ2-1, with TRBD1 matching 9 bases. The ends lost 2 bases at V and 5 bases at J; junction bases unmatched: 8. Germline CDR1 SGDLS, CDR2 YYNGEE. The length of the CDR3 is 16 residues. CDR3 nucleotide sequence: TGTGCCAGCAGCGTCCGCCGGGACAGGGTCAACAATGAGCAGTTCTTC. Its protein product is CASSVRRDRVNNEQFF.

The chain carries TRBV5-5 and TRBJ2-3; 8 nucleotides agree with TRBD1. J gave up 5 bases and V 3 bases, and 8 bases lay outside the gene matches. The germline V gene encodes CDR1 SGHKS and CDR2 YYEKEE (reference sequence). The CDR3 spans 15 residues. Here the CDR3 reads CASSSQGARGDTQYF. In nucleotides, the CDR3 is TGTGCCAGCAGCTCGCAGGGGGCGCGAGGAGATACGCAGTATTTT.

This chain joins TRBV5-1 and TRBJ2-7, with D possibly TRBD1 on 5 matching bases. CDR3 length equals 15 residues. CDR1 and CDR2 from the germline V gene are SGHRS and YFSETQ. The ends were cut back, 0 bases at V and 3 bases at J, with 13 bases in the middle. CDR3 amino acids: CASSLGGTDNYEQYF. As DNA, the CDR3 is TGCGCCAGCAGCTTGGGGGGTACGGACAACTACGAGCAGTACTTC.

The chain combines TRBV5-4 with TRBJ1-1; D might be TRBD1 (6 bases). Trimming cost V 3 bases and J 1 base, with 10 bases left between them. Germline V gene data show CDR1 as SGHNT and CDR2 as YYREEE (reference sequence). The CDR3 has 14 residues. In DNA form, the CDR3 reads TGTGCCAGCAGCTCACCAGGGGCGAACACTGAAGCTTTCTTT. It is translated as CASSSPGANTEAFF.

The genes are TRBV10-3 and TRBJ1-6, with TRBD1 matching 8 bases. V trimming: 6 bases; J trimming: 7 bases; junction bases outside the gene matches: 5. The length of the CDR3 is 14 residues. Germline CDR1 and CDR2: ENHRY and SYGVKD. As DNA, the CDR3 is TGTGCCATCAGCGAACAGGGGGGAAATTCACCCCTCCACTTT. Amino acid sequence: CAISEQGGNSPLHF.

This clone turned up a few times. CDR3 DNA sequence: TGCGCCAGCAGTTACAGGGAAGGCGAGCAGTACTTC. As protein: CASSYREGEQYF. V gene TRBV10-1 combines with J gene TRBJ2-7; the D gene is possibly TRBD1 (6 bases). V gave up 5 bases and J gave up 6 bases, with 11 bases separating them. Germline CDR1 reads WNHNN; CDR2 reads SYGVQD (reference sequence). The CDR3 extends over 12 amino acids.

V usage is TRBV3-1 (or the pseudogene TRBV3-2) and J usage is TRBJ2-7, with TRBD1 identical over 8 bases. V was clipped by 0 bases and J by 9 bases; unmatched bases: 13. CDR1 LGHDT and CDR2 YNNKEL come from the germline V gene (reference sequence). The CDR3 loop spans 16 amino acids. The CDR3: CASSQEFRTGTSGQYF. CDR3 nucleotides: TGTGCCAGCAGCCAAGAGTTCAGGACAGGGACCTCCGGGCAGTACTTC.

The chain combines TRBV11-2 with TRBJ2-1, with D possibly TRBD1 on 5 matching bases. V gave up 0 bases and J gave up 7 bases, with 10 bases separating them. From germline, CDR1 is SGHAT and CDR2 FQNNGV. The CDR3 is 14 residues long. CDR3 sequence (DNA): TGTGCCAGCAGCTTAGAATTGGGGCGTAATGAGCAGTTCTTC. Its translation: CASSLELGRNEQFF.

The rearrangement joins TRBV5-1 to TRBJ1-4; D gene uncertain. Germline CDR1 and CDR2: SGHRS and YFSETQ. The V end was cut by 1 base, the J end by 7 bases, with 11 bases between. This CDR3 has 14 amino acids. CDR3 nucleotides: TGCGCCAGCAGCTTGCCTCAGGAGGGTGAAAAACTGTTTTTT. Translating gives CASSLPQEGEKLFF.

The chain recombines TRBV18 with TRBJ1-1; D may be TRBD1 (5 bases). There are 14 residues in the CDR3. Germline assignment: CDR1 KGHSH and CDR2 LQKENI. V was cut by 2 bases and J by 1 base, with 8 bases left in between. CDR3 sequence: CASSPETANTEAFF. The DNA of the CDR3 is TGTGCCAGCTCACCAGAGACAGCGAACACTGAAGCTTTCTTT.

This chain uses TRBV28 with TRBJ1-3, with 8 bases that match TRBD1. With 5 bases clipped from V and 0 bases from J, the junction kept 9 bases outside the gene matches. The germline V gene has CDR1 MDHEN and CDR2 SYDVKM. CDR3 length equals 17 residues. CDR3 loop: CASSLNRGSSSGNTIYF. CDR3 DNA sequence: TGTGCCAGCAGTCTTAACAGGGGGTCGTCCTCTGGAAACACCATATATTTT.

This chain uses TRBV19 with TRBJ1-2, with 8 positions matching TRBD1. CDR1 LNHDA and CDR2 SQIVND come from the germline V gene (reference sequence). The CDR3 loop spans 18 amino acids. Trimming cost V 7 bases and J 1 base; bases outside gene matches: 17. CDR3 region: CASTSLPGQGPINYGYTF. CDR3 sequence (DNA): TGTGCCAGTACCTCACTACCTGGACAGGGCCCTATTAACTATGGCTACACCTTC.

V gene TRBV15 combines with J gene TRBJ1-2, with D perhaps TRBD1 (6 bases). V lost 0 bases and J lost 4, with 18 bases in between. The CDR3 covers 17 residues. Per germline, CDR1 LNHNV and CDR2 YYDKDF (reference sequence). CDR3 amino acids: CATSRDLGRVTGYGYTF. CDR3 DNA: TGTGCCACCAGCAGAGATTTGGGGAGGGTGACAGGCTATGGCTACACCTTC.

This clone has just one count. CDR3 sequence: CASSSGTTEAFF. The CDR3 DNA reads TGTGCCAGCAGTTCCGGGACAACTGAAGCTTTCTTT. This chain links TRBV6-5 with TRBJ1-1; a weak D match, TRBD1 (6 bases). The CDR3 totals 12 residues. Germline CDR1 and CDR2: MNHEY and SVGAGI. Trimming removed 4 bases at V and 5 bases at J, with 8 bases between.

This sequence joins TRBV10-3 and TRBJ2-7; 11 bases line up with TRBD2. This CDR3 is built from 15 residues. Germline loops: CDR1 ENHRY, CDR2 SYGVKD. The ends lost 6 bases at V and 0 bases at J; junction bases unmatched: 4. The CDR3 DNA reads as TGTGCCATCAGGCCAGGACTAGCGGGCTCCTACGAGCAGTACTTC. Translating gives CAIRPGLAGSYEQYF.

This clone was recorded only once. The gene calls are TRBV24-1 and TRBJ1-1, with D tentatively TRBD1 (6 bases). Germline V gene data show CDR1 as KGHDR and CDR2 as SFDVKD. The CDR3 consists of 14 residues. V lost 4 bases, J lost 8 bases, and 16 bases lay in between. In DNA, the CDR3 is TGTGCCACCAGTGAACCTAGACAGGACCCGGAAGCTTTCTTT. Translated, it gives CATSEPRQDPEAFF.

This chain joins TRBV12-3 or TRBV12-4 and TRBJ2-5; D gene ambiguous. The CDR3 contains 11 residues. The V gene lost 6 bases and the J gene lost 5 bases, with 7 bases spanning the gap. CDR3 DNA: TGTGCCAGCAGCTCGGTTGAGACCCAGTACTTC. Amino acid sequence: CASSSVETQYF.

This chain connects TRBV7-9 to TRBJ2-1; 10 bases are a match to TRBD2. Per the germline V gene, CDR1 is SEHNR and CDR2 is FQNEAQ (reference sequence). CDR3 length: 15 amino acids. With V trimmed by 5 bases and J by 4 bases, 5 bases remained unmatched. The CDR3, as DNA: TGTGCCAGCAGCCAAAGCGGGGGGGATTACAATGAGCAGTTCTTC. Encoded protein: CASSQSGGDYNEQFF.

V gene TRBV6-1 combines with J gene TRBJ2-3; 8 bases align to TRBD2. Unmatched junction bases numbered 13, after V lost 2 bases and J lost 6 bases. Germline CDR1 MNHNS, CDR2 SASEGT. This CDR3 has 17 residues. The CDR3 loop is CASSELPLGGAGDTQYF. In DNA form, the CDR3 reads TGTGCCAGCAGTGAACTACCCCTCGGGGGGGCAGGGGATACGCAGTATTTT.